This is a list of T cell receptor beta chains from one sample in a study of T-cell memory formation after mild COVID-19. TCRdb reprocessed the 5' RACE reads via MiXCR and lists one record per CDR3 protein. The table shows almost 250,000 distinct CDR3 sequences, with 15% occurring only once. The sample consisted of PBMCs or a T cell subset sorted from them (not recorded which). The receptors here all came from an adult woman who had mild COVID-19 (a few samples of this study predate the infection). Cell type and time point are not known. The CDR3 runs from the conserved cysteine through the conserved F or W. Fields, in order: D gene, J gene, V gene, clone size, CDR3 protein, CDR3 DNA. The D gene is left open where the match is weak. Expanded clones are given a class, and other clones once, few, many or no size at all.

TRBD1	TRBJ1-1	TRBV5-1	-	CASRRGQGFTEAFF	TGCGCCAGCAGGAGGGGACAGGGATTTACTGAAGCTTTCTTT
TRBD2	TRBJ2-7	TRBV5-1	-	CASQPSGKASGEQYF	TGCGCCAGCCAACCTAGCGGGAAAGCCTCGGGGGAGCAGTACTTC
-	TRBJ1-1	TRBV20-1	many	CSARDLVNTEAFF	TGCAGTGCTAGAGATCTGGTTAACACTGAAGCTTTCTTT
TRBD1	TRBJ1-4	TRBV5-1	-	CASSDGGVHRGATNEKLFF	TGCGCCAGCAGCGACGGGGGGGTCCACAGGGGCGCAACTAATGAAAAACTGTTTTTT
TRBD1	TRBJ1-1	TRBV10-3	-	CAISRQGQNTEAFF	TGTGCCATCAGTCGACAGGGGCAGAACACTGAAGCTTTCTTT
TRBD2	TRBJ2-7	TRBV10-3	few	CAISENGGLAGGPRRSEQYF	TGTGCCATCAGTGAGAACGGAGGACTAGCGGGGGGGCCGAGAAGGAGCGAGCAGTACTTC
-	TRBJ2-7	TRBV30	few	CAWSVYTYEQYF	TGTGCCTGGAGTGTATATACCTACGAGCAGTACTTC
TRBD1	TRBJ1-2	TRBV7-2	few	CASSLWDRGRGYTF	TGTGCCAGCAGCCTGTGGGACAGGGGGCGAGGCTACACCTTC
TRBD1	TRBJ1-1	TRBV10-3	many	CAISGGGARNEAFF	TGTGCCATCAGCGGAGGGGGCGCCCGGAATGAAGCTTTCTTT
TRBD1	TRBJ1-1	TRBV7-6	many	CASSLGTGSSTEAFF	TGTGCCAGCAGCTTAGGGACAGGGTCGAGCACTGAAGCTTTCTTT
TRBD1	TRBJ2-4	TRBV6-6	-	CASSAGTGENIQYF	TGTGCCAGCTCAGCGGGGACAGGGGAGAACATTCAGTACTTC
-	TRBJ2-3	TRBV5-1	-	CASSLGVIRLTSTDTQYF	TGCGCCAGCAGCTTGGGTGTTATTCGGTTAACCTCCACAGATACGCAGTATTTT
-	TRBJ1-1	TRBV20-1	few	CSADGLDTEAFF	TGCAGTGCTGACGGACTGGACACTGAAGCTTTCTTT
-	TRBJ1-2	TRBV12-3/TRBV12-4	-	CASRFPGSYGYTF	TGTGCCAGCAGATTCCCCGGGAGTTATGGCTACACCTTC
-	TRBJ1-3	TRBV12-3/TRBV12-4	few	CASSLREWDPIYF	TGTGCCAGCAGTTTGAGGGAATGGGACCCCATATATTTT
-	TRBJ1-1	TRBV5-4	-	CASSTTGSTEAFF	TGTGCCAGCAGCACGACAGGTTCCACTGAAGCTTTCTTT
-	TRBJ1-2	TRBV12-1	few	CASSFNTFRGNTF	TGTGCCAGCAGCTTTAATACGTTCCGTGGGAACACCTTC
-	TRBJ2-2	TRBV5-5	-	CASSLEWAGELFF	TGTGCCAGCAGCTTGGAATGGGCCGGGGAGCTGTTTTTT
TRBD1	TRBJ1-2	TRBV9	-	CASSVGQGLRDYGYTF	TGTGCCAGCAGCGTAGGACAGGGCCTTCGAGACTATGGCTACACCTTC
TRBD2	TRBJ2-5	TRBV30	-	CAWSVASGGGQETQYF	TGTGCCTGGAGTGTAGCCAGCGGGGGGGGCCAAGAGACCCAGTACTTC
-	TRBJ2-6	TRBV25-1	-	CASSDSSGANVLTF	TGTGCCAGCAGCGACAGCTCTGGGGCCAACGTCCTGACTTTC
-	TRBJ1-5	TRBV28	-	CASANGGAASSQPQHF	TGTGCCAGCGCTAATGGGGGGGCTGCCTCAAGTCAGCCCCAGCATTTT
-	TRBJ2-3	TRBV20-1	-	CSAKSARGLTDTQYF	TGCAGTGCTAAAAGCGCACGGGGGCTCACAGATACGCAGTATTTT
-	TRBJ1-2	TRBV29-1	-	CSVDGAGGRGYTF	TGCAGCGTTGATGGGGCGGGGGGCCGTGGCTACACCTTC
TRBD2	TRBJ2-1	TRBV19	-	CASRSLAGVNEQFF	TGTGCCAGTAGAAGTCTAGCGGGAGTCAATGAGCAGTTCTTC
TRBD1	TRBJ1-2	TRBV5-1	-	CASSSGQGTIGYTF	TGCGCCAGCAGCTCCGGACAGGGGACTATTGGCTACACCTTC
-	TRBJ2-3	TRBV29-1	few	CSVAYTGYTQYF	TGCAGCGTCGCCTATACCGGGTATACGCAGTATTTT
-	TRBJ2-3	TRBV7-2	few	CASSPAWGVRSTDTQYF	TGTGCCAGCAGCCCGGCCTGGGGGGTCCGGAGCACAGATACGCAGTATTTT
TRBD1	TRBJ1-6	TRBV20-1	-	CSARDSAPSPLHF	TGCAGTGCTCGGGACAGTGCCCCTTCACCCCTCCACTTT
-	TRBJ1-4	TRBV2	-	CASSRKLEGRAAF	TGTGCCAGCAGCCGAAAGCTGGAGGGCAGGGCCGCTTTT
-	TRBJ1-5	TRBV9	-	CASSVVGDSNQPQHF	TGTGCCAGCAGCGTAGTAGGGGATAGCAATCAGCCCCAGCATTTT
TRBD1	TRBJ1-6	TRBV7-9	-	CASSLESGQGGSPLHF	TGTGCCAGCAGCTTAGAATCGGGACAGGGTGGTTCACCCCTCCACTTT
-	TRBJ1-1	TRBV18	few	CASSYTNTEAFF	TGTGCCAGCTCATACACTAACACTGAAGCTTTCTTT
-	TRBJ1-5	TRBV7-2	few	CASSLFGVPNQPQHF	TGTGCCAGCAGCTTGTTTGGGGTCCCGAATCAGCCCCAGCATTTT
TRBD1	TRBJ2-6	TRBV7-2	few	CASSMTGSGANVLTF	TGTGCCAGCAGCATGACAGGGTCTGGGGCCAACGTCCTGACTTTC
-	TRBJ2-3	TRBV12-3/TRBV12-4	-	CASSPVGTQYF	TGTGCCAGCAGCCCGGTCGGTACGCAGTATTTT
TRBD1	TRBJ2-3	TRBV19	few	CASTAGTGQYPDTQYF	TGTGCCAGTACGGCCGGGACAGGACAATATCCAGATACGCAGTATTTT
TRBD2	TRBJ2-1	TRBV7-9	many	CASSSLLAGDSQQFF	TGTGCCAGCAGCTCCTTACTAGCGGGAGACTCCCAGCAGTTCTTC
TRBD1	TRBJ2-1	TRBV20-1	-	CSAREDRVNEQFF	TGCAGTGCTAGAGAAGACAGGGTCAATGAGCAGTTCTTC
TRBD2	TRBJ2-7	TRBV12-3/TRBV12-4	few	CASSLSGGRGEQYF	TGTGCCAGCAGTTTAAGTGGCGGGAGGGGCGAGCAGTACTTC
TRBD2	TRBJ2-7	TRBV5-1	few	CASRMTSGYEQYF	TGCGCCAGCAGGATGACTAGCGGCTACGAGCAGTACTTC
-	TRBJ2-2	TRBV4-2	-	CASSQNSGTSAGELFF	TGTGCCAGCAGCCAAAACTCCGGGACAAGTGCCGGGGAGCTGTTTTTT
-	TRBJ2-5	TRBV9	-	CASSVATGYQETQYF	TGTGCCAGCAGCGTAGCTACTGGGTACCAAGAGACCCAGTACTTC
-	TRBJ2-5	TRBV5-1	many	CASSLTRGGETQYF	TGCGCCAGCAGCTTAACCCGGGGAGGAGAGACCCAGTACTTC
-	TRBJ2-3	TRBV6-5	many	CASSSLLGAPTDTQYF	TGTGCCAGCAGTTCCCTTCTAGGTGCCCCCACAGATACGCAGTATTTT